The entry below describes one T cell receptor beta chain. This specimen belongs to a study of T cell changes during pregnancy in multiple sclerosis. The data were produced by immunoSEQ multiplex PCR, yet TCRdb's version contains in-frame clones alone and is incomplete. The table has 35,000 to 50,000 clones, approximately 91% seen once. V lost 8 bases and J 0 bases, leaving 14 bases between the germline ends. The CDR3 consists of 15 residues. Germline V CDR1 and CDR2: LNHDA, SQIVND (reference sequence). Here the sequenced sample was CD4+ T cells from peripheral blood mononuclear cells, taken after pregnancy. The chain uses TRBV19 and TRBJ1-5, with D unresolved. The sequence came from a female donor in good health, enrolled as a control in a pregnancy study. In nucleotides, the CDR3 is TGTGCCAGTGTCTTAAATAGCAATAGCAATCAGCCCCAGCATTTT. The encoded protein is CASVLNSNSNQPQHF.